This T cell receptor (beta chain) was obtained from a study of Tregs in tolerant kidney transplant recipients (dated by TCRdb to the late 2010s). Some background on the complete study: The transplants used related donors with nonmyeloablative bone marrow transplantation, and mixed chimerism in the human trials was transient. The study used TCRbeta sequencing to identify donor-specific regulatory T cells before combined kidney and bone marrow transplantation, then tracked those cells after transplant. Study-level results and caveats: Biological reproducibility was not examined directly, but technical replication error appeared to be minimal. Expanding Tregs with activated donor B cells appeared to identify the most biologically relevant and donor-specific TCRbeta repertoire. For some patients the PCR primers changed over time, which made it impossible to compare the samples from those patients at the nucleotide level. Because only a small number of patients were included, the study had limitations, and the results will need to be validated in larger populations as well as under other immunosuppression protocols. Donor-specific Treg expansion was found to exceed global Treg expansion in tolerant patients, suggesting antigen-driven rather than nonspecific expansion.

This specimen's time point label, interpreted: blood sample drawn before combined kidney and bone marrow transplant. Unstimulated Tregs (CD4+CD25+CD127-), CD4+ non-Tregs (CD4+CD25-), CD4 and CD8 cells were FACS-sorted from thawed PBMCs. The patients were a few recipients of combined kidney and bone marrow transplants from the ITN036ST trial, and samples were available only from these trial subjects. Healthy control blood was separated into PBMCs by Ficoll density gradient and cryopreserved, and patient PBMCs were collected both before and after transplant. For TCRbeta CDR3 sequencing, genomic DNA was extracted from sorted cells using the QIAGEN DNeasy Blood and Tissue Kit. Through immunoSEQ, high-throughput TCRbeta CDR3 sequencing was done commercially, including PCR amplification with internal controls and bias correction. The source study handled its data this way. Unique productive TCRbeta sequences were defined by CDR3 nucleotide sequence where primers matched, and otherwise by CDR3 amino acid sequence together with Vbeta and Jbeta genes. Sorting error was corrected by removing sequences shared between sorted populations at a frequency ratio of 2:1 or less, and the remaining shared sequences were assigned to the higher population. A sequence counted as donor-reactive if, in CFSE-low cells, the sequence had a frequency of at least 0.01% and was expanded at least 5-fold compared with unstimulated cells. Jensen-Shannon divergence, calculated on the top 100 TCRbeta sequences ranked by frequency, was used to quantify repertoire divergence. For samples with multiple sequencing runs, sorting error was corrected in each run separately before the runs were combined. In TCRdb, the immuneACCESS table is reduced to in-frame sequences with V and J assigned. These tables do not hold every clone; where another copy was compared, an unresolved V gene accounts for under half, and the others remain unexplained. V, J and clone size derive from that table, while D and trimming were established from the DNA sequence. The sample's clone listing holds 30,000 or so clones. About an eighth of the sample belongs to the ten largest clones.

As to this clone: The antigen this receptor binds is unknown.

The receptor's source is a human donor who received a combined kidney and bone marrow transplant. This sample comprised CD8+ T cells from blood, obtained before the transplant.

The CDR3 DNA, read in part, is TGTGCCAGCATCGGGACAGGGAACACTGAA. It translates to CASIGTGNTE. The complete CDR3 protein is CASIGTGNTEAFF. The sequence links TRBV11-2 to TRBJ1-1; 8 bases in the junction line up with TRBD1. The CDR3 extends 3 residues past the end of the read, so its final part is completed from the germline J gene. The CDR3 contains 13 residues, cysteine and phenylalanine counted. Of the CDR3's DNA, 30 bases were read; they are in frame from base 1. Germline trimming: 7 bases from V, 1 base from J; junction bases outside gene matches: 2. CDR1 and CDR2, looked up from the germline V gene, are SGHAT and FQNNGV.